Listed here are 11 T cell receptor beta chains from one sample, sequenced in a study of T cells in Graves' hyperthyroidism and ophthalmopathy. The source material, RNA transcripts, was used to amplify TCR beta CDR3 regions. Using the HTBI primer set, a first-round RT-PCR was run on the TCR CDR3. TCRdb reanalysed the multiplex PCR reads using MiXCR and keeps one entry per CDR3 protein. This sample has roughly 420,000 distinct CDR3 sequences, with roughly 14% found just once. The sequenced sample was blood. All receptors come from a woman aged 18-29 years with Graves' hyperthyroidism.

This clonotype was seen just once. The chain has TRBV5-1 and TRBJ2-7; tentative D call: TRBD2 (5 bases). The CDR3 runs 15 residues. The V gene's germline CDR1 is SGHRS and CDR2 YFSETQ. V was pared by 0 bases and J by 5 bases, with 15 bases between. In DNA form, the CDR3 reads TGCGCCAGCAGCTTGGAGCGGCCCGAGTGGGACGAGCAGTACTTC. Translating it yields CASSLERPEWDEQYF.

There are a few counts of this clonotype. J is TRBJ2-2 and V is TRBV5-1, with unresolved D. Germline values: CDR1 SGHRS, CDR2 YFSETQ. The V end was cut by 4 bases, the J end by 0 bases, with 13 bases between. The CDR3 contains 16 residues. The CDR3 protein is CASSPRAYPNTGELFF. The CDR3 nucleotides are TGCGCCAGCAGCCCCCGGGCCTATCCGAACACCGGGGAGCTGTTTTTT.

This clonotype was recorded a few times. The chain combines TRBV10-3 with TRBJ1-2, with a weak D call TRBD1 (5 bases). Between the trimmed V and J ends, which lost 6 bases and 8 bases, there was a span of 10 bases. The CDR3 loop spans 11 amino acids. Germline V gene lookup returns CDR1 ENHRY and CDR2 SYGVKD. CDR3 sequence: CAISDSSGYTF. The DNA for the CDR3 is TGTGCCATCAGCGACAGCAGCGGCTACACCTTC.

This clonotype was detected many times. The chain joins TRBV7-9 to TRBJ2-1, with 8 bases fitting TRBD2. There are 16 residues in the CDR3. Germline V gene lookup returns CDR1 SEHNR and CDR2 FQNEAQ (reference sequence). V lost 4 bases, J lost 8 bases, and 13 bases stayed unmatched. CDR3 loop: CASSSPLAAGRDEQFF. In DNA form, the CDR3 reads TGTGCCAGCAGCTCCCCACTAGCGGCGGGCCGTGATGAGCAGTTCTTC.

There are many counts of this clonotype. V gene TRBV6-2 or TRBV6-3 combines with J gene TRBJ2-1; 12 bases agree with TRBD2. Germline V gene data show CDR1 as MNHEY and CDR2 as SVGEGT. After removal of 2 bases from V and 0 bases from J, the junction contained 5 bases not matched to a gene. This CDR3 is 18 amino acids long. CDR3 sequence reads: CASSYPTSGSASYNEQFF. In DNA form, the CDR3 reads TGTGCCAGCAGTTACCCGACTAGCGGGAGTGCCTCCTACAATGAGCAGTTCTTC.

This clonotype was observed many times. The V gene is TRBV20-1, the J gene TRBJ2-3; tentative D call: TRBD2 (6 bases). Germline loops: CDR1 DFQATT, CDR2 SNEGSKA (reference sequence). V was shortened by 6 bases and J by 4 bases, with 11 bases between the two germline ends. The CDR3 length is 12 residues. In DNA, the CDR3 is TGCAGTGCGATGCGGGGCTCAGATACGCAGTATTTT. This sequence encodes CSAMRGSDTQYF.

The V gene is TRBV27, the J gene TRBJ2-1; D is possibly TRBD2 (6 bases). Trimming pared 5 bases from V and 5 bases from J, leaving 22 bases between. Looked up from germline, CDR1 is MNHEY and CDR2 is SMNVEV (reference sequence). The CDR3 contains 17 residues. The DNA for the CDR3 is TGTGCCAGCAGTCCCCTCACCGGGCGGGGCCTTCACAATGAGCAGTTCTTC. Protein sequence: CASSPLTGRGLHNEQFF.

This clonotype came up many times. CDR3 nucleotides: TGTGCCAGCGGACACCGGGGGACCCTCTACAATGAGCAGTTCTTC. Its translation: CASGHRGTLYNEQFF. V is TRBV11-2 and J is TRBJ2-1; perhaps TRBD2 as D (6 bases). With 8 bases removed from V and 3 bases from J, the gap between germline ends came to 17 bases. CDR1 and CDR2 from the germline V gene are SGHAT and FQNNGV. This CDR3 contains 15 residues.

A few counts support this clonotype. The chain is built from TRBV6-2 or TRBV6-3 and TRBJ2-3; D unresolved. This CDR3 is built from 13 residues. Between the trimmed V and J ends, which lost 6 bases and 1 base, there was a span of 8 bases. The V gene's germline CDR1 is MNHEY and CDR2 SVGEGT. In DNA, the CDR3 is TGTGCCAGCAGAAGGATAGGCACAGATACGCAGTATTTT. It codes for CASRRIGTDTQYF.

Note on this clonotype: A much more abundant neighbour one base away suggests this may be a read error. The J gene is TRBJ2-3, the V gene TRBV12-3 or TRBV12-4, with a tentative D call TRBD1 (5 bases). The CDR3 loop spans 12 amino acids. The V end lost 8 bases, the J end lost 4 bases, and 10 bases lay between the germline ends. CDR3: CASRAGPDTQYF. Here the CDR3 DNA reads TGTGCCAGCCGTGCAGGGCCAGATACGCAGTATTTT.

This clonotype was counted ten times or more. The rearrangement links TRBV2 to TRBJ1-2; D ambiguous. This CDR3 has 13 amino acids. Germline CDR1 is SNHLY and CDR2 is FYNNEI. Trimming left V 5 bases short and J 8 bases short, with 15 bases between. Here the CDR3 reads CASSQRSPRGYTF. CDR3 DNA sequence: TGTGCCAGCAGTCAACGGTCCCCTAGAGGCTACACCTTC.